This T cell receptor (beta chain) was found in a study of regulatory T cells in long-lasting Graves disease (dated by TCRdb to the early 2020s). Broadly, across the study: In the newly diagnosed Graves' disease group, patients had been taking antithyroid drugs for less than 3 months. Peripheral blood TCR sequencing and RNA sequencing compared persistent Graves' disease patients with newly diagnosed Graves' disease patients. A total of 33 samples were covered by TCR sequencing, comprising 13 persistent and roughly 20 newly diagnosed Graves' disease patients. The study was registered as a clinical trial and conducted in China. The investigation overall reported the following: As a limitation, the authors acknowledged that the small sample size may reduce accuracy. Compared with newly diagnosed patients, patients with persistent Graves' disease had lower TCR Shannon entropy and fewer highly expanded clones, which suggests clonal expansion. Only the TCR beta chain was sequenced and analyzed. Preferential use of TRBV28, TRBJ1-2 and TRBJ2-5 was observed in persistent disease, whereas TRBV20-1 and TRBJ2-1 were favored in newly diagnosed disease. The study examined only peripheral blood because the primary lesion, thyroid tissue, could not be accessed. More public clonotypes were shared among persistent patients (about 2,800) than among newly diagnosed patients (approximately 930).

Library preparation employed multiplex PCR. The instrument given in TCRdb is Illumina HiSeq 4000. To build TCR beta libraries, CDR3 regions were amplified by Arm-PCR using iRepertoire HTBI primers. Before sequencing, the PCR products underwent gel purification. Turning to the authors' computational methods: Gene usage analysis of CDR3 amino acid clonotypes relied on the approximately 62 TRBV and about 13 TRBJ segments identified across samples. COPE and FqMerger were used to merge the filtered high-quality paired reads into contigs. BLAST was used to align contigs to IMGT TRBV, TRBD and TRBJ reference genes, with CDR3 defined following IMGT. Clonotypes above 0.1% frequency were classified as highly expanded clones. Shannon entropy served as the measure of repertoire diversity, while the Gini coefficient captured V-J evenness. A clonotype was considered public if more than one individual shared it. TCRdb redid the processing of the public reads, applying fastp at Q25 and MiXCR, and retained in-frame beta chains. Every CDR3 protein is listed once, alongside the most common genes and DNA of its rows. TCRdb's processing, not the authors' own work, is the source of the V and J calls. The sample contains 350,000 to 400,000 distinct CDR3 sequences, around 16% of them found a single time. 20% of the sample comes from the top ten.

This clonotype was detected many times. No antigen is known for it. No base quality values were provided; no much bigger clone lies one nucleotide off. The time point label, read with the paper, signifies: newly diagnosed GD, antithyroid drugs for less than 3 months. For both TCR sequencing and RNA sequencing, RNA was extracted from PBMCs in TRIzol. Graves' disease was diagnosed according to American Thyroid Association guidelines. Patients were recruited from an endocrinology department in Xi'an, China. Each patient gave about 9.1 milliliters of peripheral blood, collected in an EDTA anticoagulant tube. PBMCs were isolated by Ficoll Paque Plus density gradient separation without further T cell sorting. An Agilent 2100 Bioanalyzer and agarose gel were used to assess RNA quality, and a NanoDrop 2000 was used to measure RNA concentration. Measured from the cysteine to the phenylalanine, the CDR3 is 14 residues long. Only the CDR3 region is kept as DNA, spanning 42 bases read in frame from base 1. V is pared back by 8 bases and J by 3 bases, with 13 bases lying between the germline termini. CDR1 and CDR2 (WSHSY, SAAADI) derive from the germline V gene.

These data were also filed under a second study, of T cells in Graves' hyperthyroidism and ophthalmopathy. The second study's paper adds: Stable Graves' hyperthyroidism was defined as no progression to ophthalmopathy during 18 months of follow-up. Hyperthyroidism patients were aged 18 to 65 years and newly diagnosed, with disease duration of less than 2 months. Exclusion was applied to patients with uncontrolled infections, other autoimmune diseases, pregnancy or lactation. Clinical symptoms, serum thyroxine and TRAb, thyroid ultrasound, and orbital computed tomography formed the basis for the diagnoses. For the first round of RT-PCR on the TCR CDR3, the HTBI primer set was used together with the Qiagen OneStep RT-PCR kit. Most expanded thyroid clonotypes (frequency above 0.001) were also detected in blood, a finding suggesting that blood repertoires may reflect thyroid immune responses. A 13 V-J signature model separated ophthalmopathy from stable hyperthyroidism, with approximately 86% sensitivity and about 81% specificity in cross-validation and 80%/75% in testing. In validation, the model predicted progression to ophthalmopathy with over 60% sensitivity and approximately 78% specificity, a median of about 6 months before onset. To identify distinguishing TCR V-J signatures, a discovery cohort of some 99 patients was used, comprising 43 with Graves' ophthalmopathy and 57 with stable Graves' hyperthyroidism. An independent validation cohort of around 20 hyperthyroidism patients and approximately 15 patients who later progressed to ophthalmopathy tested prospective prediction of ophthalmopathy. The approximately 97 discovery patients were randomly divided into training and test sets at a 7:3 ratio. In addition, the study compared T-cell repertoires in thyroid tissue and in blood from about 6 Graves' hyperthyroidism patients. Once sampling was done, hyperthyroidism patients were given methimazole at a starting dose of 30 mg daily, whereas ophthalmopathy patients were given high-dose intravenous methylprednisolone. A second multiplex PCR round built the libraries, followed by size selection and purification. The libraries were sequenced on an Illumina HiSeq2000 using paired-end 100 bp reads. SOAPnuke was used to process the raw data, removing reads that contained adapters or uncalled bases, had a mean Phred below 15, or lacked an exact match to the constant primer or identifier. COPE v1.2.5 was used to merge high-quality paired reads, and clonotypes were defined as unique nucleotide sequences. Clonotypes were aligned to IMGT TRBV, TRBD and TRBJ reference segments using MiTCR v1.1. Analysis was restricted to V-J combinations with a frequency above 0.0001, which covered about 99% of repertoires. A TCS score was defined as the ratio between F50 (clonal expansion) and ExV (chaos), using BLOSUM62-based TCRdist between CDR3 peptides within each V-J. Welch's t-statistics and random forest reduced fewer than 600 V-J features to some 14, which were used in a naive Bayes classifier (R e1071). No statistical method was used to fix the sample size in advance, and group allocation was not hidden from the investigators. The paper describes TCR Vbeta CDR3 sequencing of 130 to 150 peripheral blood samples, made up of 43 ophthalmopathy patients, over 70 hyperthyroidism patients and approximately 17 progressor patients.

The V and J segments used are TRBV10-2 and TRBJ2-2; no D segment can be confidently identified. The origin of this receptor is a woman between 18 and 29 years old with Graves disease. Donor details come from another sample of the same person, matched by shared clones. The sample in question was peripheral blood mononuclear cells (PBMCs), obtained at new diagnosis, from a patient treated with antithyroid drugs. For the CDR3, the sequence is CASRHGRDTGELFF. The DNA reads TGCGCCAGCCGACACGGAAGGGACACCGGGGAGCTGTTTTTT.